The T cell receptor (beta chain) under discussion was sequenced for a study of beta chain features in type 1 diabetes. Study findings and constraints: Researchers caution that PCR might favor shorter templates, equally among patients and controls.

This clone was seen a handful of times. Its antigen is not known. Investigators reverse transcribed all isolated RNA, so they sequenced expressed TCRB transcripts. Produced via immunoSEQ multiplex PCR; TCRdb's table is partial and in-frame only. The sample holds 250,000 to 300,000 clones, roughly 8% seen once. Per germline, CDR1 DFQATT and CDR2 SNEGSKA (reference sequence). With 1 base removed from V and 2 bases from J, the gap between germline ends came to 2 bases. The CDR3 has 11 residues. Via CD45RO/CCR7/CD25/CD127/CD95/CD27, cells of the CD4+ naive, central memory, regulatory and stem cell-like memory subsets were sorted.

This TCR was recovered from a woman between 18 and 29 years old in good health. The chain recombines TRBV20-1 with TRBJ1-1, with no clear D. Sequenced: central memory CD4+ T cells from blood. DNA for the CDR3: TGCAGTGCTAGAGCTAACACTGAAGCTTTCTTT. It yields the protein CSARANTEAFF.